Described below is a single TCR beta chain sequence and its context. Its antigen is not known. TCRdb's copy holds only in-frame clones and misses some; the assay was immunoSEQ multiplex PCR. In the table there are roughly 73,000 clones, more than 75% of which are singletons. With V trimmed by 0 bases and J by 5 bases, 11 bases remained unmatched. Germline V gene sequence: CDR1 SGDLS, CDR2 YYNGEE. The CDR3 runs 17 residues. The record originates from a study of graft-versus-host responses after intestinal transplantation. Study-level background: Recipients were all induced with anti-thymocyte globulin, then given tacrolimus and steroids for around three years. Study-wide points: High graft-versus-host to host-versus-graft T cell clonal ratios marked allografts of patients with graft-donor macrochimerism.

This TCR was recovered from a human donor who was the organ donor for an intestinal transplant. The gene calls are TRBV9 and TRBJ2-3, with 8 bases that match TRBD2. The sample here was unstimulated CD8+ T cells sorted from spleen or lymph node cells, taken before transplant. The CDR3 DNA reads TGTGCCAGCAGCGTAGGGTCCCTGGCGGGGGGTGGAGATACGCAGTATTTT. This translates into CASSVGSLAGGGDTQYF.